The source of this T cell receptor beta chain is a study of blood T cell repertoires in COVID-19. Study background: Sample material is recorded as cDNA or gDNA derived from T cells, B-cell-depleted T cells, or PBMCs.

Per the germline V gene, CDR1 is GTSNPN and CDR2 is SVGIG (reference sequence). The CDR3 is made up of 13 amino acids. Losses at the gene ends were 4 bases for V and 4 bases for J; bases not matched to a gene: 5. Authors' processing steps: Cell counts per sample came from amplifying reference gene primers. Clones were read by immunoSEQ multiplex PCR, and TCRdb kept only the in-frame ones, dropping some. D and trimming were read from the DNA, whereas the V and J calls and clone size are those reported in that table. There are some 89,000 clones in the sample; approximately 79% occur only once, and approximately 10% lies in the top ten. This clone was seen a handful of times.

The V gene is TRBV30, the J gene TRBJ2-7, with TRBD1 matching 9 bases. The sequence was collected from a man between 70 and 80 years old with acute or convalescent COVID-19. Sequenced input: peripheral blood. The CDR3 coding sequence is TGTGCCTGGAAGGACAGGGGAACGTACGAGCAGTACTTC. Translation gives CAWKDRGTYEQYF.